This T cell receptor (beta chain) was documented in a study of T cell repertoires in cytomegalovirus infection. Points on this clonotype: What it binds is not known.

The ends were cut back, 1 base at V and 4 bases at J, with 6 bases in the middle. Germline CDR1 SGHDT, CDR2 YYEEEE. There are 14 residues in the CDR3. TCRdb recomputed calls from the reads with MiXCR, one row per CDR3 protein. The profile covers 700,000 to 950,000 distinct CDR3 sequences, with about 31% appearing a single time and roughly an eighth taken by the ten largest. The chain links TRBV5-6 to TRBJ1-6; D is undetermined. This material consisted of cultured CD8+ T cells from PBMCs, taken from culture after CMV antigen stimulation. The sequence was obtained from a human donor in good health (CMV status not recorded). Some clones in this sample may be carry-over from other donors' samples. CDR3 protein: CASSLNTYNSPLHF. CDR3 sequence (DNA): TGTGCCAGCAGCTTGAATACTTATAATTCACCCCTCCACTTT. The variable domain in full, with the rest retrieved from reference TRBV5-6 and TRBJ1-6, is DAGVTQSPTHLIKTRGQQVTLRCSPKSGHDTVSWYQQALGQGPQFIFQYYEEEERQRGNFPDRFSGHQFPNYSSELNVNALLLGDSALYLCASSLNTYNSPLHFGNGTRLTVT.